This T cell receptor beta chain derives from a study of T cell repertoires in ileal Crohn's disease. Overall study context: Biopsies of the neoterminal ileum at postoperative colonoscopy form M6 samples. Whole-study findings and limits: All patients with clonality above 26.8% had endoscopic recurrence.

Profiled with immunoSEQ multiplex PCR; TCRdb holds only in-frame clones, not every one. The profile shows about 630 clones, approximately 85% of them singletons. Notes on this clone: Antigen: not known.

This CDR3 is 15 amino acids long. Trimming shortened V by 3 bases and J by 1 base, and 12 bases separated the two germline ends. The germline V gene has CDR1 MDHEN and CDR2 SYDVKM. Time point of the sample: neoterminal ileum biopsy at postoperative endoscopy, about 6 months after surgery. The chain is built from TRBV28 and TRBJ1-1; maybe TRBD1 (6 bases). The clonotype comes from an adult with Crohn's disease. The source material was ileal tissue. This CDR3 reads CASSFPQGPNTEAFF. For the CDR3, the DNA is TGTGCCAGCAGTTTCCCGCAGGGGCCGAACACTGAAGCTTTCTTT.